Only one count was recorded for the clone carrying this TCR beta chain. The target antigen is unknown. This specimen comes from a study of post-analysis software for immune sequencing data. Study-wide results and caveats: Roughly five TRBV segments appeared more often in patients than in controls, and TRBV5-6, TRBV5-1 and TRBV20-1 were among these.

The CDR3 spans 13 residues. Germline V gene sequence: CDR1 SGHRS, CDR2 YFSETQ. The authors incorporated unique molecular identifiers into the TCR beta cDNA libraries. TCRdb re-called the PCR reads through MiXCR, storing one row per CDR3 protein. There are 450,000 to 700,000 distinct CDR3 sequences in the sample; roughly 47% occur only once, and more than 1.5% lies in the top ten. The receptor was derived from a girl aged 5-17 years with multiple sclerosis. Sequencing input: blood. The chain carries TRBV5-1 and TRBJ2-1; D gene ambiguous. The J call is in doubt because the DNA end fits TRBJ2-7 better. In DNA form, the CDR3 reads TGCGCCAGCAGCCTTAAGGCCCCCTACGAGCAGTACTTC. It is translated as CASSLKAPYEQYF.